This T cell receptor (beta chain) was profiled in a study of T cell responses to AZD1222 COVID-19 vaccine. Study background: Analysis merged second doses at about 4 or about 12 weeks.

V gave up 7 bases and J gave up 0 bases, with 12 bases separating them. This CDR3 has 14 amino acids. CDR1 is ENHRY and CDR2 is SYGVKD in the germline V gene. Findings and limits, study-wide: A mostly white British donor set with more females was recruited, and clonal diversity was possibly underestimated. Spike-specific TCR repertoires showed rising breadth and depth after two AZD1222 doses.

The table came from immunoSEQ multiplex PCR; TCRdb's copy has only in-frame clones and leaves some out. The data hold 100,000 to 150,000 clones, with 87% observed a single time. Comments on this clone: No antigen is known for it.

This sequence was found in an adult in good health. The sample consisted of peripheral blood, taken on day 0 of AZD1222 vaccination. The rearrangement links TRBV10-3 to TRBJ1-2; D not resolved. The CDR3 is CAIKGNRANYGYTF. The CDR3 nucleotides read TGTGCCATCAAGGGAAATAGAGCTAACTATGGCTACACCTTC.